The rows below give T cell receptor beta chains drawn from one sample of a study of radiotherapy plus CTLA-4 blockade in lung cancer. Assay: immunoSEQ multiplex PCR; the TCRdb copy retains only in-frame clones and omits some. The table shows about 98,000 clones, with 82% occurring only once. Sequencing was performed on peripheral blood, taken from a patient treated with radiotherapy plus ipilimumab. The receptors derive from a human donor with non-small cell lung cancer who had a partial response to radiotherapy plus ipilimumab. Both conserved end residues are part of each CDR3. A D gene is named only where the DNA matches it firmly. Clone sizes are given selectively: once, few, many, or a class where the clone is expanded.

v_gene: TRBV18
abundance: NA
j_gene: TRBJ2-1
d_gene: NA
CDR3aa: CASSKGGSSYNEQFF
CDR3nt: TGTGCCAGCTCGAAGGGGGGGAGCTCCTACAATGAGCAGTTCTTC

v_gene: TRBV6-6
abundance: NA
j_gene: TRBJ1-1
d_gene: TRBD1
CDR3aa: CASSAPTGRQPEAFF
CDR3nt: TGTGCCAGCAGTGCACCGACAGGGCGCCAACCTGAAGCTTTCTTT

v_gene: TRBV2
abundance: NA
j_gene: TRBJ2-1
d_gene: TRBD2
CDR3aa: CASSGGLAGNDEQFF
CDR3nt: TGTGCCAGCAGTGGAGGACTAGCGGGAAACGATGAGCAGTTCTTC

v_gene: TRBV30
abundance: NA
j_gene: TRBJ2-3
d_gene: TRBD2
CDR3aa: CAWSTGRAWTDTQYF
CDR3nt: TGTGCCTGGAGTACCGGGAGGGCCTGGACAGATACGCAGTATTTT

v_gene: TRBV18
abundance: NA
j_gene: TRBJ2-1
d_gene: NA
CDR3aa: CASSPPQREQFF
CDR3nt: TGTGCCAGCTCACCACCGCAGCGGGAGCAGTTCTTC

v_gene: TRBV6-5
abundance: NA
j_gene: TRBJ1-4
d_gene: TRBD1
CDR3aa: CASKVNRGQGKLFF
CDR3nt: TGTGCCAGCAAGGTGAACAGGGGGCAGGGAAAACTGTTTTTT

v_gene: TRBV10-1
abundance: few
j_gene: TRBJ2-7
d_gene: NA
CDR3aa: CASSELEGEQYF
CDR3nt: TGCGCCAGCAGTGAACTAGAAGGCGAGCAGTACTTC

v_gene: TRBV1
abundance: medium-sized
j_gene: TRBJ2-7
d_gene: NA
CDR3aa: CTSSHPAGNEQYF
CDR3nt: TGCACCAGCAGCCACCCCGCGGGCAACGAGCAGTACTTC

v_gene: TRBV7-3
abundance: NA
j_gene: TRBJ2-1
d_gene: TRBD2
CDR3aa: CASSATSGPYNEQFF
CDR3nt: TGTGCCAGCAGCGCGACTAGCGGGCCCTACAATGAGCAGTTCTTC

v_gene: TRBV6-5
abundance: NA
j_gene: TRBJ2-1
d_gene: NA
CDR3aa: CASGIRSPGKFF
CDR3nt: TGTGCCAGCGGGATCCGGAGTCCCGGGAAGTTCTTC

v_gene: TRBV9
abundance: NA
j_gene: TRBJ2-2
d_gene: NA
CDR3aa: CASSGLASGTGELFF
CDR3nt: TGTGCCAGCAGCGGACTCGCCTCGGGAACCGGGGAGCTGTTTTTT

v_gene: TRBV6-1
abundance: NA
j_gene: TRBJ1-3
d_gene: TRBD1
CDR3aa: CASSRMGQGQGTIYF
CDR3nt: TGTGCCAGCAGCCGAATGGGACAGGGACAAGGAACCATATATTTT

v_gene: TRBV5-4
abundance: NA
j_gene: TRBJ2-1
d_gene: TRBD1
CDR3aa: CASRPRTGQADNEQFF
CDR3nt: TGTGCCAGCAGACCCCGGACAGGGCAAGCGGACAATGAGCAGTTCTTC

v_gene: TRBV15
abundance: NA
j_gene: TRBJ2-2
d_gene: TRBD1
CDR3aa: CATSAPGTANTGELFF
CDR3nt: TGTGCCACCAGCGCCCCCGGGACAGCGAACACCGGGGAGCTGTTTTTT

v_gene: TRBV9
abundance: NA
j_gene: TRBJ2-2
d_gene: TRBD1
CDR3aa: CASSVVPGGGGELFF
CDR3nt: TGTGCCAGCAGCGTAGTTCCAGGGGGCGGCGGGGAGCTGTTTTTT

v_gene: TRBV30
abundance: NA
j_gene: TRBJ2-7
d_gene: NA
CDR3aa: CAWRSKETGSEQYF
CDR3nt: TGTGCCTGGAGGTCCAAAGAAACAGGGAGCGAGCAGTACTTC

v_gene: TRBV19
abundance: NA
j_gene: TRBJ1-2
d_gene: TRBD1
CDR3aa: CASSIGPTRQGYGYTF
CDR3nt: TGTGCCAGTAGTATTGGCCCTACGAGACAGGGGTACGGCTACACCTTC

v_gene: TRBV10-3
abundance: NA
j_gene: TRBJ1-5
d_gene: NA
CDR3aa: CAISDGGNQPQHF
CDR3nt: TGTGCCATCAGTGACGGGGGGAATCAGCCCCAGCATTTT

v_gene: TRBV2
abundance: NA
j_gene: TRBJ2-2
d_gene: TRBD1
CDR3aa: CAGQGARNTGELFF
CDR3nt: TGTGCCGGCCAGGGGGCCCGAAACACCGGGGAGCTGTTTTTT

v_gene: TRBV5-1
abundance: few
j_gene: TRBJ2-3
d_gene: NA
CDR3aa: CASSLGVGGTDTQYF
CDR3nt: TGCGCCAGCAGCTTGGGGGTAGGGGGCACAGATACGCAGTATTTT

v_gene: TRBV28
abundance: NA
j_gene: TRBJ2-2
d_gene: NA
CDR3aa: CASVGRGRNTGELFF
CDR3nt: TGTGCCAGCGTTGGGCGGGGCAGGAACACCGGGGAGCTGTTTTTT

v_gene: TRBV4-1
abundance: NA
j_gene: TRBJ1-2
d_gene: NA
CDR3aa: CASSQRDPGQGGYTF
CDR3nt: TGTGCCAGCAGCCAACGTGACCCAGGGCAGGGTGGCTACACCTTC

v_gene: TRBV6-1
abundance: NA
j_gene: TRBJ2-7
d_gene: NA
CDR3aa: CASSARREFEQYF
CDR3nt: TGTGCCAGCAGTGCGAGAAGGGAGTTCGAGCAGTACTTC

v_gene: TRBV20-1
abundance: NA
j_gene: TRBJ1-1
d_gene: TRBD1
CDR3aa: CRGTANTEAFF
CDR3nt: TGCAGAGGGACAGCGAACACTGAAGCTTTCTTT

v_gene: TRBV28
abundance: NA
j_gene: TRBJ2-3
d_gene: TRBD2
CDR3aa: CASSLFGRATDTQYF
CDR3nt: TGTGCCAGCAGTTTGTTCGGGAGGGCCACAGATACGCAGTATTTT

v_gene: TRBV5-1
abundance: NA
j_gene: TRBJ2-3
d_gene: NA
CDR3aa: CASTGSGGFTDTQYF
CDR3nt: TGCGCCAGCACGGGATCGGGGGGCTTTACAGATACGCAGTATTTT

v_gene: TRBV7-8
abundance: NA
j_gene: TRBJ2-1
d_gene: TRBD1
CDR3aa: CASSVGQGSSYNEQFF
CDR3nt: TGTGCCAGCAGCGTCGGACAGGGAAGCTCCTACAATGAGCAGTTCTTC

v_gene: TRBV28
abundance: NA
j_gene: TRBJ1-2
d_gene: NA
CDR3aa: CASSLSEGGYTF
CDR3nt: TGTGCCAGCAGTTTATCGGAGGGTGGCTACACCTTC

v_gene: TRBV19
abundance: NA
j_gene: TRBJ2-7
d_gene: TRBD2
CDR3aa: CASSIVSAGVSEQYF
CDR3nt: TGTGCCAGTAGTATAGTATCAGCGGGAGTAAGCGAGCAGTACTTC

v_gene: TRBV5-6
abundance: NA
j_gene: TRBJ2-2
d_gene: NA
CDR3aa: CASSWGTSNTGELFF
CDR3nt: TGTGCCAGCAGCTGGGGGACATCGAACACCGGGGAGCTGTTTTTT

v_gene: TRBV2
abundance: NA
j_gene: TRBJ2-7
d_gene: NA
CDR3aa: CASKYSYEQYF
CDR3nt: TGTGCCAGCAAATATTCCTACGAGCAGTACTTC

v_gene: TRBV2
abundance: NA
j_gene: TRBJ1-1
d_gene: NA
CDR3aa: CASSEDTHGGTEAFF
CDR3nt: TGTGCCAGCAGTGAAGACACCCACGGAGGCACTGAAGCTTTCTTT

v_gene: TRBV30
abundance: NA
j_gene: TRBJ1-4
d_gene: NA
CDR3aa: CAWRALVGRGEKLFF
CDR3nt: TGTGCCTGGAGGGCCTTGGTGGGGAGAGGAGAAAAACTGTTTTTT

v_gene: TRBV5-6
abundance: few
j_gene: TRBJ2-7
d_gene: NA
CDR3aa: CASSFGVLYEQYF
CDR3nt: TGTGCCAGCAGCTTCGGGGTACTCTACGAGCAGTACTTC

v_gene: TRBV15
abundance: NA
j_gene: TRBJ2-7
d_gene: TRBD1
CDR3aa: CATLPGQGSEQYF
CDR3nt: TGTGCCACCCTGCCGGGACAGGGGAGCGAGCAGTACTTC

v_gene: TRBV7-9
abundance: NA
j_gene: TRBJ1-5
d_gene: NA
CDR3aa: CASSLGTQNNQPQHF
CDR3nt: TGTGCCAGCAGCTTAGGTACCCAGAACAATCAGCCCCAGCATTTT

v_gene: TRBV5-1
abundance: few
j_gene: TRBJ2-7
d_gene: NA
CDR3aa: CASRGGFSYEQYF
CDR3nt: TGCGCCAGCAGAGGAGGGTTCTCCTACGAGCAGTACTTC

v_gene: TRBV7-6
abundance: NA
j_gene: TRBJ2-1
d_gene: TRBD1
CDR3aa: CASSWGQVNEQFF
CDR3nt: TGTGCCAGCAGCTGGGGACAGGTCAATGAGCAGTTCTTC

v_gene: TRBV12-2
abundance: once
j_gene: TRBJ1-2
d_gene: NA
CDR3aa: CASRAGRPYGYTF
CDR3nt: TGTGCAAGTCGCGCGGGACGGCCCTATGGCTACACCTTC

v_gene: TRBV4-1
abundance: NA
j_gene: TRBJ2-7
d_gene: TRBD2
CDR3aa: CASSHKERAGFYEQYF
CDR3nt: TGCGCCAGCAGCCACAAGGAGAGAGCGGGATTCTACGAGCAGTACTTC

v_gene: TRBV4-1
abundance: NA
j_gene: TRBJ2-4
d_gene: NA
CDR3aa: CASSQDPPGNRNIQYF
CDR3nt: TGCGCCAGCAGCCAAGACCCCCCGGGAAATAGGAACATTCAGTACTTC

v_gene: TRBV27
abundance: NA
j_gene: TRBJ2-1
d_gene: TRBD1
CDR3aa: CASSIRTGHSYNEQFF
CDR3nt: TGTGCCAGCAGTATAAGGACAGGGCATTCCTACAATGAGCAGTTCTTC

v_gene: TRBV19
abundance: few
j_gene: TRBJ2-7
d_gene: TRBD1
CDR3aa: CASSIAGQGDYEQYF
CDR3nt: TGTGCCAGTAGTATAGCTGGACAGGGGGACTACGAGCAGTACTTC

v_gene: TRBV6-5
abundance: NA
j_gene: TRBJ2-7
d_gene: TRBD1
CDR3aa: CASRRYGTGVGEQYF
CDR3nt: TGTGCCAGCAGGAGATATGGGACAGGGGTCGGCGAGCAGTACTTC